A selection of T cell receptor beta chains follows, all from one sample in a study of early T cells in non-severe SARS-CoV-2 infection. TCRdb redid the calling of the 5' RACE reads with MiXCR, one entry per CDR3 protein. Of tens of thousands of distinct CDR3 sequences in the sample, around 15% were seen once. Sequenced: whole blood. The receptors stem from an adult who was a healthcare worker with PCR-confirmed SARS-CoV-2 infection or an uninfected control (not recorded which). Each CDR3 is given with its conserved first and last residue. A D gene is named only where the DNA matches it firmly. Rows may omit the clone size; those that give it use once, few, many or a size class.

j_gene | d_gene | v_gene | abundance | CDR3nt | CDR3aa
TRBJ2-1 | - | TRBV14 | many | TGTGCCAGCAGCACCGGGCCCAGTCTGTTCTTC | CASSTGPSLFF
TRBJ2-7 | TRBD1 | TRBV9 | few | TGTGCCAGCGGAGCGGACAGGAGAGGCTACGAGCAGTACTTC | CASGADRRGYEQYF
TRBJ1-6 | TRBD1 | TRBV7-3 | few | TGTGCCAGCAGCCTGGACAGGACCGACAATTCACCCCTCCACTTT | CASSLDRTDNSPLHF
TRBJ1-3 | - | TRBV5-6 | many | TGTGCCAGCAGCTTGTATGGTATCTCTGGAAACACCATATATTTT | CASSLYGISGNTIYF
TRBJ1-2 | TRBD1 | TRBV18 | many | TGTGCCAGCTCACGAACAGGGGATGGCTACACCTTC | CASSRTGDGYTF
TRBJ1-3 | - | TRBV20-1 | once | TGCATTGCTAGAGTTCAGGGAGGCGGAAACACCATATATTTT | CIARVQGGGNTIYF
TRBJ2-1 | - | TRBV7-2 | - | TGTGCCAGCAGCTTACTTGCGACAGCATACAATGAGCAGTTCTTC | CASSLLATAYNEQFF
TRBJ2-1 | - | TRBV11-2 | many | TGTGCCAGCAGTATGGCGGAGGGGCCTCGTCGTCATGAGCAGTTCTTC | CASSMAEGPRRHEQFF
TRBJ2-3 | - | TRBV3-1 | - | TGTGCCAGCAGCCATTACACTAGCACAGATACGCAGTATTTT | CASSHYTSTDTQYF
TRBJ2-1 | - | TRBV19 | few | TGTGCCAGTAGATCGGGACTGGAGTTCTACAATGAGCAGTTCTTC | CASRSGLEFYNEQFF
TRBJ2-3 | TRBD2 | TRBV11-2 | few | TGTGCCAGCAGCATCGGGACTAGTAGCACAGATACGCAGTATTTT | CASSIGTSSTDTQYF
TRBJ2-7 | - | TRBV20-1 | - | TGCAGTTCAAGAGGGGGATGGCCCTACGAGCAGTACTTC | CSSRGGWPYEQYF
TRBJ2-7 | - | TRBV27 | - | TGTGCCAGCAGTCCGGGATGGGACGAGCAGTACTTC | CASSPGWDEQYF
TRBJ1-6 | - | TRBV12-3/TRBV12-4 | - | TGTGCCAGCAGTCTACGGGACAAATCGACCCTCCACTTT | CASSLRDKSTLHF
TRBJ1-5 | TRBD1 | TRBV3-1 | - | TGTGCCAGCAGCCCCGGGACAGGGTATAGCAATCAGCCCCAGCATTTT | CASSPGTGYSNQPQHF
TRBJ2-7 | TRBD1 | TRBV7-6 | - | TGTGCCAGCAGCTCTTATGCCGGGACAGGGGGCGACGAGCAGTACTTC | CASSSYAGTGGDEQYF
TRBJ1-2 | - | TRBV29-1 | - | TGCAGCGCCCAGCTGAACAACTATGGCTACACCTTC | CSAQLNNYGYTF
TRBJ1-2 | - | TRBV29-1 | many | TGCAGCGACAGCAAATATGGCTACACCTTC | CSDSKYGYTF
TRBJ1-1 | - | TRBV12-3/TRBV12-4 | few | TGTGCCAGCACCCAAAGCGGGGGCACTGAAGCTTTCTTT | CASTQSGGTEAFF
TRBJ2-1 | TRBD1 | TRBV7-9 | - | TGTGCCAGCAGCGGAGAGGGACAGGGGGGTCCCTACAATGAGCAGTTCTTC | CASSGEGQGGPYNEQFF
TRBJ1-2 | - | TRBV29-1 | - | TGCAGCGTTGACGGGCAGGGTGTAGGAGGCTACACCTTC | CSVDGQGVGGYTF
TRBJ1-5 | - | TRBV6-1 | few | TGTGCCAGCAGCGTCGACCAGGCAAGCAATCAGCCCCAGCATTTT | CASSVDQASNQPQHF
TRBJ1-2 | - | TRBV9 | few | TGTGCCAGCAGCCCTACAGGGCCCTCCTATGGCTACACCTTC | CASSPTGPSYGYTF
TRBJ2-7 | TRBD1 | TRBV28 | - | TGTGCCAGCAGTAGCCCCCGGGACAGCTACGAGCAGTACTTC | CASSSPRDSYEQYF
TRBJ1-1 | TRBD1 | TRBV30 | few | TGTGCCTGGAGTGCAGGGGGCGTAATCGTTACTTTCTTT | CAWSAGGVIVTFF
TRBJ2-3 | TRBD2 | TRBV10-3 | few | TGTGCCATCAGTGACGGTGGACTAGCGGGGGGTACGCAGTATTTT | CAISDGGLAGGTQYF
TRBJ2-5 | TRBD2 | TRBV7-9 | few | TGTGCCAGCAGCCCCGTGGGAGGGTCCACCCAAGAGACCCAGTACTTC | CASSPVGGSTQETQYF
TRBJ2-7 | TRBD1 | TRBV7-9 | few | TGTGCCAGCAGCTCGACAGGGTACGAGCAGTACTTC | CASSSTGYEQYF
TRBJ1-4 | - | TRBV18 | - | TGTGCCAGCTCGGATGGAGGGGAAAAACTGTTTTTT | CASSDGGEKLFF
TRBJ2-5 | - | TRBV14 | few | TGTGCCAGCAGCGGTCGGGGCGGACAATCGGCGACCCAGTACTTC | CASSGRGGQSATQYF
TRBJ1-4 | - | TRBV20-1 | - | TGCAGTGCTAGAGATCCCAAGACAACTAATGAAAAACTGTTTTTT | CSARDPKTTNEKLFF
TRBJ2-1 | - | TRBV27 | few | TGTGCCAGCAGTTTAGGACCCCCGAGGCCCGTTGTGCAGTTCTTC | CASSLGPPRPVVQFF
TRBJ2-1 | - | TRBV24-1 | few | TGTGCCACCAGTGACCCCCAAGGACCGGGACCGGGGAGCTCCTACAATGAGCAGTTCTTC | CATSDPQGPGPGSSYNEQFF
TRBJ2-7 | - | TRBV10-3 | - | TGTGCCATCAGTGAGGTGGAGGGCTCCTACGAGCAGTACTTC | CAISEVEGSYEQYF
TRBJ1-1 | - | TRBV28 | few | TGTGCCAGCAGTGGGGAAAGGGTCGCACCTGAAGCTTTCTTT | CASSGERVAPEAFF
TRBJ2-1 | TRBD2 | TRBV28 | - | TGTGCCAGCAGTTGGGCGGGGGGGTCCTACAATGAGCAGTTCTTC | CASSWAGGSYNEQFF
TRBJ2-7 | - | TRBV7-9 | many | TGTGCCAGCAGCTTAGAATTGCGGGACCAGCAGTACTTC | CASSLELRDQQYF
TRBJ1-2 | - | TRBV19 | few | TGTGCCAGTAGTTTCAGGGGAATGGGCGGCTACACCTTC | CASSFRGMGGYTF
TRBJ1-2 | TRBD1 | TRBV24-1 | - | TGTGCCACCAGTGCCAGGGGGCGCGACTATGGCTACACCTTC | CATSARGRDYGYTF
TRBJ2-7 | - | TRBV19 | few | TGTGCCAGTAGTATTCAACACGGTCGTCCCTACGAGCAGTACTTC | CASSIQHGRPYEQYF
TRBJ2-7 | - | TRBV29-1 | - | TGCAGCGTTAAGACACTTCGGAGCTACGAGCAGTACTTC | CSVKTLRSYEQYF
TRBJ2-1 | TRBD1 | TRBV5-1 | - | TGCGCCAGCAGCAGCACAGGGGGAGCCTACAATGAGCAGTTCTTC | CASSSTGGAYNEQFF
TRBJ2-5 | - | TRBV6-1 | few | TGTGCCAGCAGCTACACTAGCCCGAGCCAAGAGACCCAGTACTTC | CASSYTSPSQETQYF
TRBJ2-1 | TRBD2 | TRBV20-1 | many | TGCAGTGCTAGAGATGCTAGCGGGGGCCCCTACAATGAGCAGTTCTTC | CSARDASGGPYNEQFF
TRBJ2-7 | - | TRBV7-8 | - | TGTGCCAGCAGCTCCGAAAGGTACGAGCAGTACTTC | CASSSERYEQYF
TRBJ2-7 | - | TRBV20-1 | - | TGCAGTCCTGGCGGCGGGAACTCCTACGAGCAGTACTTC | CSPGGGNSYEQYF
TRBJ2-3 | TRBD2 | TRBV11-2 | once | TGTGCCAGCAGCAGGACTGCGGGGGGGCCGGGAGATACGCAGTATTTT | CASSRTAGGPGDTQYF
TRBJ2-7 | TRBD1 | TRBV11-2 | few | TGTGCCAGCAGCCGCTCCTTACAGGGGATTGACTACGAGCAGTACTTC | CASSRSLQGIDYEQYF
TRBJ1-5 | TRBD1 | TRBV6-1 | few | TGTGCCAGCAGTGAAGGACAGGGACGTTATCAGCCCCAGCATTTT | CASSEGQGRYQPQHF
TRBJ2-6 | - | TRBV9 | - | TGTGCCAGCCGAAGTTTAAGGAAGTCTGGGGCCAACGTCCTGACTTTC | CASRSLRKSGANVLTF
TRBJ1-5 | - | TRBV7-4 | few | TGTGCCAGCAGCCGCGAAGGGCCCCAGCATTTT | CASSREGPQHF
TRBJ2-6 | - | TRBV27 | few | TGTGCCAGCACTGGACGGAGCTCTGGGGCCAACGTCCTGACTTTC | CASTGRSSGANVLTF